The clone carrying this TCR beta chain appeared a single time. Its antigen remains unidentified. The entry originates in a study of cytomegalovirus exposure and HLA in healthy donors. As for the study in general: Per a later analysis, the approximately 600 first-cohort and 120 or so validation repertoires shared one platform.

Measured with immunoSEQ multiplex PCR; TCRdb has only the in-frame clones, and not every one. The sample shows some 100,000 clones, roughly 83% of them seen only once. Study-level results: Per published reports, the classifier diagnosed cytomegalovirus status with high specificity and sensitivity.

Losses at the gene ends were 0 bases for V and 5 bases for J; bases not matched to a gene: 4. CDR1 LNHDA and CDR2 SQIVND come from the germline V gene (reference sequence). This CDR3 has 15 amino acids. Sequencing was performed on PBMCs. This TCR derives from a young man in good health and CMV-seronegative. V is TRBV19 and J is TRBJ2-3; 8 bases are a match to TRBD1. CDR3 sequence (DNA): TGTGCCAGTAGTATAGACCCAGGACAGGGAGATACGCAGTATTTT. Translating gives CASSIDPGQGDTQYF.